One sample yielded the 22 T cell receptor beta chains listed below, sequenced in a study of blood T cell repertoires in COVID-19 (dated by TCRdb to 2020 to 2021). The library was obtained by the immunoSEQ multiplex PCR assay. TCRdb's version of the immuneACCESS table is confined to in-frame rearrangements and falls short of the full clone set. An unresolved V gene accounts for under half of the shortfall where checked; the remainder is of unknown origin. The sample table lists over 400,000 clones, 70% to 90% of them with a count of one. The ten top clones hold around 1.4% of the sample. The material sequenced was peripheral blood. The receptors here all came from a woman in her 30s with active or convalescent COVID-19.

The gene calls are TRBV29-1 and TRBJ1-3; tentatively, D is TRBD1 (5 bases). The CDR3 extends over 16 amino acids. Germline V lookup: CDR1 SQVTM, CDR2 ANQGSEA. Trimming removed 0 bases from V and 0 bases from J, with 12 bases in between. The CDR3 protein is CSVEDRSGSSGNTIYF. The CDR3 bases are TGCAGCGTTGAAGATCGCTCAGGGTCCTCTGGAAACACCATATATTTT.

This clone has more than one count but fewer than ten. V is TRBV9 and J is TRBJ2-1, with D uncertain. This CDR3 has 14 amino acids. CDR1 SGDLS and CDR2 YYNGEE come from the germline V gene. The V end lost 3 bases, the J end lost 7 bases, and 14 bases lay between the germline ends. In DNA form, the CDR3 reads TGTGCCAGCAGCGCAAGTAGTTTCCTTAATGAGCAGTTCTTC. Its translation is CASSASSFLNEQFF.

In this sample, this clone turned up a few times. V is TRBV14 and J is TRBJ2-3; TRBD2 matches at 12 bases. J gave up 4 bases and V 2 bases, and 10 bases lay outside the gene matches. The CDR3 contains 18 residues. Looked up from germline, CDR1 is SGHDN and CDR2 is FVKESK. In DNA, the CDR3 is TGTGCCAGCAGCCAAAGACTAGCGGGAGAGATGTTAGCAGATACGCAGTATTTT. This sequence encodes CASSQRLAGEMLADTQYF.

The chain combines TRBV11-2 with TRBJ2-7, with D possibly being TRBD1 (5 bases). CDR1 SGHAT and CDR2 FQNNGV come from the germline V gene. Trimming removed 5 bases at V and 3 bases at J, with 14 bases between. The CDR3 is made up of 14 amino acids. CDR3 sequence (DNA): TGTGCCAGCAGCCCTCAAGGGGTAGGCTACGAGCAGTACTTC. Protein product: CASSPQGVGYEQYF.

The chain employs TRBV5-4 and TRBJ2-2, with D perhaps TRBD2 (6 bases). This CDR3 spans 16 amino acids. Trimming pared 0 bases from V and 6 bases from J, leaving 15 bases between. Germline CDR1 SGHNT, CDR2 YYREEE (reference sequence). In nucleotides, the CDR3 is TGTGCCAGCAGCTTGGGCGGGAAGCAAGGTTCCGGGGAGCTGTTTTTT. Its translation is CASSLGGKQGSGELFF.

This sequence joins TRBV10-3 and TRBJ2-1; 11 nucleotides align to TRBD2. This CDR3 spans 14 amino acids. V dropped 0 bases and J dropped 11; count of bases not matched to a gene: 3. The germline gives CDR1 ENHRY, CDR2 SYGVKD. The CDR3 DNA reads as TGTGCCATCAGTGAGTCCGGGACTAGCGGAAAGCAGTTCTTC. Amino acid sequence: CAISESGTSGKQFF.

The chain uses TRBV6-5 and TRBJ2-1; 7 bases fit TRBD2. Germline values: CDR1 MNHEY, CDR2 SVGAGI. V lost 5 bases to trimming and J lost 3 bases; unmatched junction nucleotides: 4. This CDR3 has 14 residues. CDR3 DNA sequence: TGTGCCAGCAGTAACGGGGGGTTCTACAATGAGCAGTTCTTC. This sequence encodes CASSNGGFYNEQFF.

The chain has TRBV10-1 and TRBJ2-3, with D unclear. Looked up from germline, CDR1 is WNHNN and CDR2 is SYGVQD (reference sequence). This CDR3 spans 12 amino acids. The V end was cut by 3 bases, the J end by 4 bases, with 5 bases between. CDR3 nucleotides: TGCGCCAGCAGTGAATTCGCAGATACGCAGTATTTT. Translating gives CASSEFADTQYF.

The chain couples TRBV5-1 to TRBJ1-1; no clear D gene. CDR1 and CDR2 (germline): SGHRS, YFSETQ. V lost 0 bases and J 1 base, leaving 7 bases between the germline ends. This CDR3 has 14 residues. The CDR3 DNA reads TGCGCCAGCAGCTTGGCCCCGGGGAACACTGAAGCTTTCTTT. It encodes CASSLAPGNTEAFF.

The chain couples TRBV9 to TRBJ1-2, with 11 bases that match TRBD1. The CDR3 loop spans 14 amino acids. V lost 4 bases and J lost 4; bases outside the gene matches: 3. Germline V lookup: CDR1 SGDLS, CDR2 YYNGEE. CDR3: CASSPGTGGYGYTF. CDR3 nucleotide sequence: TGTGCCAGCAGCCCCGGGACAGGGGGCTATGGCTACACCTTC.

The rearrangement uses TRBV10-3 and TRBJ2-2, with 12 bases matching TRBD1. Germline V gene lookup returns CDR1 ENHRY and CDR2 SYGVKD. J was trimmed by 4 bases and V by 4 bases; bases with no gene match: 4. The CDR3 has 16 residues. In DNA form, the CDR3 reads TGTGCCATCAGTGCGGGACAGGGGGCGAGCACCGGGGAGCTGTTTTTT. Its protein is CAISAGQGASTGELFF.

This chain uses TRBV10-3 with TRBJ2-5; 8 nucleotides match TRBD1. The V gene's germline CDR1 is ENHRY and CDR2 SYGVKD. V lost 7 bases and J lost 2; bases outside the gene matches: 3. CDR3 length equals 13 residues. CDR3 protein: CAIKTGEQETQYF. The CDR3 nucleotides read TGTGCCATCAAGACAGGGGAGCAAGAGACCCAGTACTTC.

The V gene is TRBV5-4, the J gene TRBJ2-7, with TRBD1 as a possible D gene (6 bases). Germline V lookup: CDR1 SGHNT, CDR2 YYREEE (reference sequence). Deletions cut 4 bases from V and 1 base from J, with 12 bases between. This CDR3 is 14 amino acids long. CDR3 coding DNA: TGTGCCAGCAGCCACCGGGACATATCCTACGAGCAGTACTTC. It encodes CASSHRDISYEQYF. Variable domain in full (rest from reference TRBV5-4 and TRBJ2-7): ETGVTQSPTHLIKTRGQQVTLRCSSQSGHNTVSWYQQALGQGPQFIFQYYREEENGRGNFPPRFSGLQFPNYSSELNVNALELDDSALYLCASSHRDISYEQYFGPGTRLTVT.

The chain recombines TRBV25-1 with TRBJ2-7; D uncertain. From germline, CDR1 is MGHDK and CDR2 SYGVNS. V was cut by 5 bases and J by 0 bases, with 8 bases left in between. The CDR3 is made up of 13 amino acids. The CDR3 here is CASSRVSSYEQYF. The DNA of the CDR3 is TGTGCCAGCAGTCGCGTGAGCTCCTACGAGCAGTACTTC.

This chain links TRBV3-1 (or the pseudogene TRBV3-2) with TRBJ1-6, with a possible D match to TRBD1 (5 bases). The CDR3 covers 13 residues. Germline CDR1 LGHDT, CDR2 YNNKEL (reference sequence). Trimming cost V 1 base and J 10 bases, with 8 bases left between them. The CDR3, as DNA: TGTGCCAGCAGCCAAGTGGAGGGGTCACCCCTCCACTTT. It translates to CASSQVEGSPLHF.

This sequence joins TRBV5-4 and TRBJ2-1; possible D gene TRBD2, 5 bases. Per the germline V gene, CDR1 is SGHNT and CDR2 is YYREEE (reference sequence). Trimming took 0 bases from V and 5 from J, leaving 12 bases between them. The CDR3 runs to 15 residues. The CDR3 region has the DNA TGTGCCAGCAGCTTGGTAGGAGGCGAGAACAATGAGCAGTTCTTC. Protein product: CASSLVGGENNEQFF.

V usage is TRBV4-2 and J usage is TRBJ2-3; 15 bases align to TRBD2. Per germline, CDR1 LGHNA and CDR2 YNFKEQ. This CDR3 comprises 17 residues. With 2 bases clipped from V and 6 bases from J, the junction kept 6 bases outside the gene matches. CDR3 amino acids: CASSQRPGTSGGDTQYF. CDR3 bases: TGTGCCAGCAGCCAAAGGCCCGGGACTAGCGGGGGGGATACGCAGTATTTT.

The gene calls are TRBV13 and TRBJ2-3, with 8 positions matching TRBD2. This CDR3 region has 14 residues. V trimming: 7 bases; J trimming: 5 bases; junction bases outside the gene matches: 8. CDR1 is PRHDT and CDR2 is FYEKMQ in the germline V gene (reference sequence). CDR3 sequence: CASKPGGAVDTQYF. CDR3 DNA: TGTGCCAGCAAACCCGGGGGGGCTGTAGATACGCAGTATTTT.

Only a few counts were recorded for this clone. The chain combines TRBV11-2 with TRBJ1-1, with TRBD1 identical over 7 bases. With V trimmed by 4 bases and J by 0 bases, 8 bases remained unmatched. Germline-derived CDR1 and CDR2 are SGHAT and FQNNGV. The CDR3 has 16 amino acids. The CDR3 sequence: CASSSRQGPMNTEAFF. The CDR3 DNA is TGTGCCAGCAGCTCCCGACAGGGACCTATGAACACTGAAGCTTTCTTT.

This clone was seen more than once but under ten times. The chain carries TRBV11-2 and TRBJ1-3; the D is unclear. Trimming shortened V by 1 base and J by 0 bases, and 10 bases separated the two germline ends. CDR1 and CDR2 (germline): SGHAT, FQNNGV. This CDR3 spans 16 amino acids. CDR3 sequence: CASSLVTLTSGNTIYF. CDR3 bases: TGTGCCAGCAGCTTAGTTACTCTAACCTCTGGAAACACCATATATTTT.

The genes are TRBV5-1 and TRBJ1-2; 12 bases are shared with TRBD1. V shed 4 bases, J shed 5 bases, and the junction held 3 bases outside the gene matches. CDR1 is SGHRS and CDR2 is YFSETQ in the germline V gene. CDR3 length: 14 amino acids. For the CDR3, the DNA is TGCGCCAGCAGCGGGGACAGGGGGCTTTATGGCTACACCTTC. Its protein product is CASSGDRGLYGYTF. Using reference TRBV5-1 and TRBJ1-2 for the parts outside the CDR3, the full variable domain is KAGVTQTPRYLIKTRGQQVTLSCSPISGHRSVSWYQQTPGQGLQFLFEYFSETQRNKGNFPGRFSGRQFSNSRSEMNVSTLELGDSALYLCASSGDRGLYGYTFGSGTRLTVV.

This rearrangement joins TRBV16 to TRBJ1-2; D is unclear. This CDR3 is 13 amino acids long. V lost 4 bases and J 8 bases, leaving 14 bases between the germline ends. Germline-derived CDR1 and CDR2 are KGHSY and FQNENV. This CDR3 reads CASSRTAVLGYTF. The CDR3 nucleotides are TGTGCCAGCAGCCGAACAGCCGTTTTGGGCTACACCTTC.